This TCR beta chain was sequenced for a study of T cells in Graves' hyperthyroidism and ophthalmopathy. For this clonotype: The antigen remains undetermined.

The authors deemed Graves' hyperthyroidism stable absent ophthalmopathy progression within 18 months. Study findings and constraints: Model output signaled ophthalmopathy a median roughly 6 months ahead of onset. Separation of ophthalmopathy from stable hyperthyroidism was achieved by a 13 V-J model.

Amplification yielded TCR beta CDR3 regions, with RNA transcripts as the source. During a first-round RT-PCR of the TCR CDR3, the HTBI primer set was used. Using its own MiXCR run on the multiplex PCR reads, TCRdb lists one record per CDR3 protein. The sample shows approximately 560,000 distinct CDR3 sequences, roughly 46% of them seen only once. From germline, CDR1 is SNHLY and CDR2 FYNNEI. The CDR3 length is 15 residues. The V segment lost 6 bases and the J segment 5 bases; nucleotides outside the gene matches: 9. The TCR comes from a woman in her late teens or twenties with Graves' hyperthyroidism. The chain joins TRBV2 to TRBJ1-5, with 8 bases lining up with TRBD1. The sample consisted of peripheral blood or thyroid tissue (not recorded which). The CDR3 DNA reads TGTGCCAGCAGGGACGGACAGGGAGGGGATCAGCCCCAGCATTTT. Its translation is CASRDGQGGDQPQHF.